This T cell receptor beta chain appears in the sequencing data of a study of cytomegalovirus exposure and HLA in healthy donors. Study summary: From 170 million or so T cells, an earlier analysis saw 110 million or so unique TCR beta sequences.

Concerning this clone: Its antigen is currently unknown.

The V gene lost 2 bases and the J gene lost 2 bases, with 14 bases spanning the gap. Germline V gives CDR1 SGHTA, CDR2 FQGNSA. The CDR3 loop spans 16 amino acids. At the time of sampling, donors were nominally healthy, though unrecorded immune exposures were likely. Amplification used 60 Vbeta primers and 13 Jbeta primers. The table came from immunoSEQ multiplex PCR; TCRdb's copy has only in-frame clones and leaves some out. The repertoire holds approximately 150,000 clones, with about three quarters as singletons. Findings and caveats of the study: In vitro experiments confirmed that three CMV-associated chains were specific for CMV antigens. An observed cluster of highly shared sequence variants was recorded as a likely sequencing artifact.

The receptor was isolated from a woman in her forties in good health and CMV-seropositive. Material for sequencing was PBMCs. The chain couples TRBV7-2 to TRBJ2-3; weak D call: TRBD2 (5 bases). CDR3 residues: CASSLIGGWATDTQYF. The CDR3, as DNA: TGTGCCAGCAGCTTAATCGGCGGGTGGGCCACAGATACGCAGTATTTT.